Presented here are 24 T cell receptor beta chains from one specimen sequenced in a study of T cell responses to AZD1222 COVID-19 vaccine. Profiled with immunoSEQ multiplex PCR; TCRdb holds only in-frame clones, not every one. The sample carries around 130,000 clones, 90% to 95% recorded once. The sample here was peripheral blood, taken on day 0 of AZD1222 vaccination. All receptors derive from an adult in good health.

The rearrangement uses TRBV15 and TRBJ2-1; perhaps TRBD2 as D (5 bases). This CDR3 is built from 12 residues. Germline values: CDR1 LNHNV, CDR2 YYDKDF (reference sequence). Trimming cost V 1 base and J 7 bases, with 5 bases left between them. The CDR3 here is CATSRGTNEQFF. The CDR3 nucleotides are TGTGCCACCAGCAGAGGGACTAATGAGCAGTTCTTC.

The V and J genes are TRBV7-6 and TRBJ2-1, with TRBD1 matching over 10 bases. Per the germline V gene, CDR1 is SGHVS and CDR2 is FNYEAQ. V trimming: 1 base; J trimming: 9 bases; junction bases outside the gene matches: 9. This CDR3 comprises 16 residues. The CDR3 DNA sequence: TGTGCCAGCAGCTTAGAGGGGAGACAGGGGGCTCTTGAGCAGTTCTTC. Protein: CASSLEGRQGALEQFF.

The chain uses TRBV7-6 and TRBJ2-5, with D perhaps given as TRBD1 or TRBD2 (5 bases each). The germline V and J ends were trimmed by 2 bases and 5 bases, with 15 bases remaining between them. Germline V gene data show CDR1 as SGHVS and CDR2 as FNYEAQ. The CDR3 totals 15 residues. The CDR3: CASSLRGWARETQYF. CDR3 coding DNA: TGTGCCAGCAGCTTACGGGGCTGGGCCCGGGAGACCCAGTACTTC.

The V call is TRBV4-2, the J call TRBJ1-1; D remains ambiguous. The V end lost 0 bases, the J end lost 4 bases, and 12 bases lay between the germline ends. Germline V lookup: CDR1 LGHNA, CDR2 YNFKEQ. This CDR3 has 15 amino acids. CDR3 sequence reads: CASSQDSRGVTEAFF. The DNA for the CDR3 is TGTGCCAGCAGCCAAGACAGCCGCGGGGTCACTGAAGCTTTCTTT.

This clone is judged medium-sized (0.01 to 0.1%). The CDR3 DNA reads TGTGCCAGCAGCTCCGAGACAGGGAGGGATGAAGCTTTCTTT. Translating gives CASSSETGRDEAFF. The chain couples TRBV3-1 (or the pseudogene TRBV3-2) to TRBJ1-1; 7 bases are shared with TRBD1. V gave up 5 bases and J gave up 7 bases; unmatched junction bases: 10. Germline assignment: CDR1 LGHDT and CDR2 YNNKEL (reference sequence). This CDR3 is 14 amino acids long.

The chain carries TRBV5-6 and TRBJ1-1; 9 nucleotides agree with TRBD1. The length of the CDR3 is 13 residues. The ends lost 2 bases at V and 13 bases at J; junction bases unmatched: 9. Germline CDR1 is SGHDT and CDR2 is YYEEEE. CDR3 nucleotides: TGTGCCAGCAGCTTACGGGGGACAGGGCTAGATTTCTTT. Encoded protein: CASSLRGTGLDFF.

V and J are TRBV30 and TRBJ1-4, with 7 bases identical to TRBD1. Germline lookup yields CDR1 GTSNPN and CDR2 SVGIG (reference sequence). The CDR3 totals 12 residues. Unmatched junction bases numbered 4, after V lost 1 base and J lost 11 bases. The DNA for the CDR3 is TGTGCCTGGAGTGAGGGCAGGGGGAAACTGTTTTTT. It specifies CAWSEGRGKLFF.

The V call is TRBV4-1, the J call TRBJ2-5, with a weak D call TRBD1 (6 bases). CDR1 is MGHRA, CDR2 YSYEKL, per germline. Trimming left V 4 bases short and J 4 bases short, with 10 bases between. The CDR3 is made up of 13 amino acids. Written as DNA, the CDR3 is TGCGCCAGCAGCCTTACAGGGAGAGAGACCCAGTACTTC. The encoded protein is CASSLTGRETQYF.

The V call is TRBV5-4, the J call TRBJ1-3; TRBD1 agrees at 8 bases. This CDR3 contains 15 residues. CDR1 and CDR2 from the germline V gene are SGHNT and YYREEE (reference sequence). The trim removed 4 bases at V and 0 bases at J, leaving 3 bases unmatched. CDR3 DNA sequence: TGTGCCAGCAGCCGACAGGGGAGCTCTGGAAACACCATATATTTT. This sequence encodes CASSRQGSSGNTIYF.

The rearrangement uses TRBV7-6 and TRBJ1-4, with D perhaps TRBD1 (5 bases). This CDR3 is built from 14 residues. The germline V and J ends were trimmed by 2 bases and 3 bases, with 7 bases remaining between them. Germline values: CDR1 SGHVS, CDR2 FNYEAQ. The CDR3 DNA follows: TGTGCCAGCAGCTTACAGGGCTCTAATGAAAAACTGTTTTTT. It is translated as CASSLQGSNEKLFF.

This chain links TRBV6-5 with TRBJ2-7, with 7 positions matching TRBD2. Germline CDR1 MNHEY, CDR2 SVGAGI. This CDR3 has 14 amino acids. Germline trimming cut 2 bases from V and 7 bases from J; bases unmatched to any gene: 8. CDR3 coding DNA: TGTGCCAGCAGTTACGAGGGCGGGAGTTGGGAGCAGTACTTC. Translating it yields CASSYEGGSWEQYF.

The V call is TRBV9, the J call TRBJ2-3; a possible D gene is TRBD2 (5 bases). The V gene lost 3 bases and the J gene lost 3 bases, with 8 bases spanning the gap. The CDR3 covers 13 residues. CDR1 SGDLS and CDR2 YYNGEE come from the germline V gene. The CDR3 nucleotides are TGTGCCAGCAGCGAGCGGTCTACAGATACGCAGTATTTT. The encoded protein is CASSERSTDTQYF.

This chain joins TRBV15 and TRBJ1-1; D may be TRBD1 (5 bases). CDR1 and CDR2 (germline): LNHNV, YYDKDF (reference sequence). This CDR3 has 12 amino acids. Trimming pared 1 base from V and 8 bases from J, leaving 8 bases between. Here the CDR3 DNA reads TGTGCCACCAGCAGAGGACAGACAGAAGCTTTCTTT. It encodes CATSRGQTEAFF.

The chain employs TRBV2 and TRBJ2-3; TRBD2 agrees at 8 bases. The V gene end was trimmed by 5 bases and the J gene end by 3 bases; junction bases not matched to a gene: 13. Germline loops: CDR1 SNHLY, CDR2 FYNNEI. The CDR3 loop spans 17 amino acids. The CDR3 bases are TGTGCCAGCAGTACCCCTAGAGCGGGAGTAGGTACAGATACGCAGTATTTT. This encodes CASSTPRAGVGTDTQYF.

The V gene is TRBV11-1, the J gene TRBJ2-1; 7 positions agree with TRBD2. The CDR3 loop spans 15 amino acids. The germline CDR1 and CDR2 sequences are SGHAT and FQDESV (reference sequence). Unmatched junction bases numbered 12, after V lost 3 bases and J lost 10 bases. The CDR3 bases are TGTGCCAGCAGCTTGCGCCCCGGGGACGGGGGGGAGCAGTTCTTC. It encodes CASSLRPGDGGEQFF.

This sequence joins TRBV2 and TRBJ1-2; 9 bases fit TRBD1. The CDR3 has 14 amino acids. V lost 5 bases, J lost 8 bases, and 9 bases stayed unmatched. The germline V gene encodes CDR1 SNHLY and CDR2 FYNNEI. The CDR3 loop reads CASSLDRGLRGYTF. The DNA for the CDR3 is TGTGCCAGCAGTTTGGACAGGGGATTGAGAGGCTACACCTTC.

The sample holds one count of this clone. The genes are TRBV9 and TRBJ2-2; D is undetermined. CDR1 is SGDLS, CDR2 YYNGEE, per germline. The CDR3 is 14 residues long. V lost 2 bases and J lost 5, with 10 bases in between. CDR3 nucleotides: TGTGCCAGCAGCGTGTCCGGACCAACCGGGGAGCTGTTTTTT. Protein: CASSVSGPTGELFF. Together with reference TRBV9 and TRBJ2-2, the CDR3 gives the full variable domain: DSGVTQTPKHLITATGQRVTLRCSPRSGDLSVYWYQQSLDQGLQFLIQYYNGEERAKGNILERFSAQQFPDLHSELNLSSLELGDSALYFCASSVSGPTGELFFGEGSRLTVL.

This clone was detected only once. The chain links TRBV6-5 to TRBJ2-2; 8 bases match TRBD2. CDR3 length: 16 amino acids. In germline, CDR1 is MNHEY, CDR2 SVGAGI. J lost 2 bases, V lost 0 bases, and 2 bases had no gene match. The CDR3 nucleotides are TGTGCCAGCAGTTACTCGGGACTAGAAAACACCGGGGAGCTGTTTTTT. This translates into CASSYSGLENTGELFF.

The CDR3: CASRWTGGITDTQYF. In nucleotides, the CDR3 is TGTGCCAGCAGATGGACAGGGGGCATCACAGATACGCAGTATTTT. The chain joins TRBV6-6 to TRBJ2-3; 11 bases align to TRBD1. Germline V gene sequence: CDR1 MNHNY, CDR2 SVGAGI (reference sequence). V trimming: 6 bases; J trimming: 2 bases; junction bases outside the gene matches: 4. CDR3 length: 15 residues.

The chain couples TRBV2 to TRBJ2-1; 7 bases line up with TRBD2. The CDR3 has 13 amino acids. Germline-derived CDR1 and CDR2 are SNHLY and FYNNEI. Unmatched junction bases numbered 6, after V lost 4 bases and J lost 9 bases. In DNA, the CDR3 is TGTGCCAGCAGTGTTTGGCGGGAGACTGAGCAGTTCTTC. Its translation is CASSVWRETEQFF.

The gene calls are TRBV19 and TRBJ1-1, with D tentatively TRBD1 (6 bases). The length of the CDR3 is 14 residues. The germline V and J ends were trimmed by 4 bases and 7 bases, with 16 bases remaining between them. Per the germline V gene, CDR1 is LNHDA and CDR2 is SQIVND (reference sequence). Here the CDR3 reads CASSSSGAGDEAFF. CDR3 coding DNA: TGTGCCAGTAGTAGCTCGGGGGCGGGAGATGAAGCTTTCTTT.

V usage is TRBV3-1 (or the pseudogene TRBV3-2) and J usage is TRBJ1-2; TRBD1 might be the D (5 bases). Per germline, CDR1 LGHDT and CDR2 YNNKEL (reference sequence). This CDR3 has 15 residues. Trimming removed 0 bases at V and 6 bases at J, with 14 bases between. This CDR3 reads CASSQDSAGRDGYTF. The CDR3 DNA reads TGTGCCAGCAGCCAAGATTCGGCAGGGAGGGATGGCTACACCTTC.

The chain combines TRBV28 with TRBJ2-7; D unresolved. This CDR3 spans 17 amino acids. In germline, CDR1 is MDHEN, CDR2 SYDVKM. V shed 1 base and J shed 0 bases, with 16 bases lying between them. CDR3 DNA: TGTGCCAGCAGTTTATCTGCAGGTTCCGAAAGCTCCTACGAGCAGTACTTC. Translated: CASSLSAGSESSYEQYF.

The chain uses TRBV6-5 and TRBJ1-2, with TRBD1 identical over 7 bases. Germline CDR1 is MNHEY and CDR2 is SVGAGI. J lost 4 bases, V lost 6 bases, and 8 bases had no gene match. The CDR3 length is 14 residues. The CDR3 loop reads CASRKTTGVYGYTF. In DNA form, the CDR3 reads TGTGCCAGCAGGAAGACCACAGGGGTCTATGGCTACACCTTC.